This T cell receptor beta chain was identified in a study of vaccination effects on CD4 cells after COVID-19. In its sample, this clone was seen a few times. Its antigen is unidentified. Points from the study as a whole: Vaccine- and infection-induced clones showed marked clonal contraction late following vaccination.

At the end of about ten days of culture, CD4+ T cells were isolated. Prior SARS-CoV-2 infection was absent in the vaccine recipients, as shown by negative nucleocapsid antibodies. The repertoire was sequenced with immunoSEQ multiplex PCR; TCRdb's copy has only in-frame clones and lacks some. The sample lists around 37,000 clones, about four fifths occurring once. Germline lookup yields CDR1 SGHRS and CDR2 YFSETQ. Trimming removed 0 bases from V and 5 bases from J, with 14 bases in between. The CDR3 spans 15 residues. The gene calls are TRBV5-1 and TRBJ1-1; D gene unclear. Source: CD4+ T cells from PBMCs cultured without peptide, taken before COVID-19 vaccination. The TCR sequence derives from a human donor who received a COVID-19 vaccine. The CDR3 region is CASSLDGSLGTEAFF. Written as DNA, the CDR3 is TGCGCCAGCAGCTTGGACGGCTCCTTGGGGACTGAAGCTTTCTTT. The whole variable domain, remainder taken from reference TRBV5-1 and TRBJ1-1, is KAGVTQTPRYLIKTRGQQVTLSCSPISGHRSVSWYQQTPGQGLQFLFEYFSETQRNKGNFPGRFSGRQFSNSRSEMNVSTLELGDSALYLCASSLDGSLGTEAFFGQGTRLTVV.